This T cell receptor beta chain came from a study of beta chain features in type 1 diabetes. Points from the study as a whole: It was among patients, rather than healthy donors, that naive, central memory and Treg TCRB repertoires appeared more similar. Whatever favoring of shorter templates PCR might show would apply equally to patients and controls.

Details on this clone: Its antigen remains unidentified.

A heparinised blood draw that averaged around 110 mL was obtained once from each donor. The CDR3 consists of 13 residues. Trimming took 3 bases from V and 7 from J, leaving 10 bases between them. Germline V lookup: CDR1 SGHTA, CDR2 FQGNSA. cDNA synthesis used the whole RNA isolate, giving expressed TCRB sequences. The assay was immunoSEQ multiplex PCR, and TCRdb's table has in-frame clones only and misses some. This table has 200,000 to 300,000 clones, 25% to 30% appearing once. Sequenced input: central memory CD4+ T cells from blood. This receptor was taken from a young man in good health. The rearrangement uses TRBV7-2 and TRBJ1-5; a possible D gene is TRBD1 (5 bases). CDR3 DNA sequence: TGTGCCAGCAGCTTCAAGGGGCTCCAGCCCCAGCATTTT. This codes for CASSFKGLQPQHF.